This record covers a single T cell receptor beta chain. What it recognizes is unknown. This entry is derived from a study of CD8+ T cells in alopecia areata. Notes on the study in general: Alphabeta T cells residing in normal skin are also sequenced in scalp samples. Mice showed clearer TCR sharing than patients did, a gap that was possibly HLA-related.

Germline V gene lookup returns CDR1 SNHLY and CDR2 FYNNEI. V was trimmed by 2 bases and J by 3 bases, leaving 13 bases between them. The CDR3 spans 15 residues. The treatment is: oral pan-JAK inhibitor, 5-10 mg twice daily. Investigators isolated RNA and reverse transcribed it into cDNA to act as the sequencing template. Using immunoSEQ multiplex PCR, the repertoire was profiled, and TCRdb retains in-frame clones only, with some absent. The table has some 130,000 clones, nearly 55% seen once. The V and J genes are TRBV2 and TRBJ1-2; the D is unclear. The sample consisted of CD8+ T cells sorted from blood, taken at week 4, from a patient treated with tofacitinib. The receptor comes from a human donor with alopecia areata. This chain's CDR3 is CASSESLSHDYGYTF. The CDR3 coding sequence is TGTGCCAGCAGTGAATCTCTTTCACACGACTATGGCTACACCTTC.